This note documents a single T cell receptor beta chain sequence. This sample was included in a study of blood T cell repertoires in COVID-19. Profiling relied on immunoSEQ multiplex PCR, and the TCRdb table lists in-frame clones only, not all of them. Seen here are over 200,000 clones, less than 90% observed once, and the top ten hold 2.5% to 3.5%. This sequence was found in a woman aged 50 to 60 in a cohort exposed to, infected with or recovered from COVID-19 (not recorded which). The specimen sequenced was PBMCs or T cells enriched from blood (not recorded which).

This CDR3 reads CASSLSGLQETQYF. The CDR3 DNA reads as TGTGCCAGCAGTCTTAGCGGGCTGCAAGAGACCCAGTACTTC. The chain links TRBV6-5 to TRBJ2-5, with TRBD2 identical over 7 bases. Germline assignment: CDR1 MNHEY and CDR2 SVGAGI. V lost 5 bases to trimming and J lost 2 bases; unmatched junction nucleotides: 5. The CDR3 sequence is 14 residues long.